This TCR beta chain was sequenced for a study of blood T cell repertoires in COVID-19. Looking at the study overall: The analysed material was cDNA or gDNA that came from T cells, B-cell-depleted T cells, or PBMCs.

Looked up from germline, CDR1 is SQVTM and CDR2 is ANQGSEA. The CDR3 sequence is 12 residues long. The germline V and J ends were trimmed by 4 bases and 5 bases, with 12 bases remaining between them. Under the authors' procedure: Cell counts per sample came from amplifying reference gene primers. Assay used: immunoSEQ multiplex PCR; TCRdb lists only in-frame clones, some missing. V and J calls and clone size are copied from that table; D and trimming were computed from the DNA. Here the sample spans about 68,000 clones, around 80% being singletons. This clonotype was obtained from a human donor in a cohort sampled during active COVID-19. Sequenced sample: peripheral blood. V gene TRBV29-1 combines with J gene TRBJ2-7; D might be TRBD2 (7 bases). CDR3 loop: CSVVWGGHEQYF. The DNA for the CDR3 is TGCAGCGTTGTGTGGGGGGGCCACGAGCAGTACTTC.